The rows below give T cell receptor beta chains drawn from one sample of a study of CD8+ T cells in alopecia areata. Sequencing was performed with immunoSEQ multiplex PCR; in TCRdb, only in-frame clones are kept and a portion is missing. The sample includes around 150,000 clones, roughly 58% seen only once; the top ten take around 34%. The specimen was CD8+ T cells sorted from blood. These receptors were obtained from a human donor in good health. Both conserved end residues are part of each CDR3.

J gene: TRBJ1-1; V gene: TRBV10-1; CDR3 protein: CASSVGQTTEAFF
J gene: TRBJ2-1; V gene: TRBV7-8; CDR3 protein: CASRWSGTSGNNPYNEQFF
J gene: TRBJ2-2; V gene: TRBV6-5; CDR3 protein: CASSYVGSTGELFF
J gene: TRBJ2-5; V gene: TRBV9; CDR3 protein: CASSPTSGLAPSTQYF
J gene: TRBJ2-3; V gene: TRBV29-1; CDR3 protein: CSVAHPPGPDTQYF
J gene: TRBJ2-7; V gene: TRBV11-2; CDR3 protein: CASSYDSYYEQYF
J gene: TRBJ2-5; V gene: TRBV27; CDR3 protein: CASSSEETQYF
J gene: TRBJ2-4; V gene: TRBV6-6; CDR3 protein: CASSQDRVGDIQYF
J gene: TRBJ1-5; V gene: TRBV28; CDR3 protein: CASSLWGSNQPQHF
J gene: TRBJ2-7; V gene: TRBV29-1; CDR3 protein: CSVEDRPTSGSSYEQYF
J gene: TRBJ2-1; V gene: TRBV2; CDR3 protein: CASRFAGFYEQFF
J gene: TRBJ2-7; V gene: TRBV30; CDR3 protein: CAWSTQAGPYVEQYF
J gene: TRBJ2-4; V gene: TRBV29-1; CDR3 protein: CSVEWVATPRIQYF
J gene: TRBJ2-1; V gene: TRBV20-1; CDR3 protein: CSASGDNEQFF
J gene: TRBJ1-1; V gene: TRBV29-1; CDR3 protein: CSVVSWDTEAFF
J gene: TRBJ2-7; V gene: TRBV29-1; CDR3 protein: CSVVVEGRGYEQYF
J gene: TRBJ1-2; V gene: TRBV6-5; CDR3 protein: CASTDTGAYYGYTF
J gene: TRBJ2-1; V gene: TRBV5-4; CDR3 protein: CASSLASGGWTYNEQFF
J gene: TRBJ1-1; V gene: TRBV25-1; CDR3 protein: CASSEPGGGTFF
J gene: TRBJ1-1; V gene: TRBV4-1; CDR3 protein: CASSQGAGQTEAFF
J gene: TRBJ2-5; V gene: TRBV27; CDR3 protein: CASSSRDRVEETQYF
J gene: TRBJ2-3; V gene: TRBV29-1; CDR3 protein: CSVEERDRGRDTQYF
J gene: TRBJ1-2; V gene: TRBV4-1; CDR3 protein: CASSPLQTGDRYGYTF
J gene: TRBJ1-4; V gene: TRBV25-1; CDR3 protein: CASSGGRGKKLFF
J gene: TRBJ1-1; V gene: TRBV6-5; CDR3 protein: CASSQTAMNTEAFF
J gene: TRBJ2-1; V gene: TRBV5-1; CDR3 protein: CASSLETGWQLAGVSEQFF
J gene: TRBJ2-2; V gene: TRBV27; CDR3 protein: CASGPTGRTGELFF
J gene: TRBJ2-3; V gene: TRBV28; CDR3 protein: CASSPGLISTDTQYF
J gene: TRBJ1-1; V gene: TRBV30; CDR3 protein: CAWRQPGRGNTEAFF
J gene: TRBJ2-7; V gene: TRBV19; CDR3 protein: CASSIGAGYEQYF
J gene: TRBJ2-1; V gene: TRBV29-1; CDR3 protein: CSVASSYNEQFF
J gene: TRBJ2-3; V gene: TRBV29-1; CDR3 protein: CSVADRVDTQYF
J gene: TRBJ1-1; V gene: TRBV27; CDR3 protein: CASRTGGNTEAFF
J gene: TRBJ2-1; V gene: TRBV15; CDR3 protein: CATELGTSYNEQFF
J gene: TRBJ1-2; V gene: TRBV29-1; CDR3 protein: CSVDGTGDAYGYTF
J gene: TRBJ1-1; V gene: TRBV19; CDR3 protein: CASSVSGTGLTEAFF
J gene: TRBJ2-1; V gene: TRBV27; CDR3 protein: CASSLGRRGEQFF
J gene: TRBJ1-1; V gene: TRBV14; CDR3 protein: CASSRRKEIYREEAFF
J gene: TRBJ2-7; V gene: TRBV29-1; CDR3 protein: CSVPGLVNGEQYF
J gene: TRBJ2-7; V gene: TRBV29-1; CDR3 protein: CSVGGSSYEQYF
J gene: TRBJ2-7; V gene: TRBV5-6; CDR3 protein: CASSQGSGVLYF
J gene: TRBJ2-2; V gene: TRBV11-1; CDR3 protein: CASSRDGELFF
J gene: TRBJ2-7; V gene: TRBV2; CDR3 protein: CASSENPGGSYEQYF
J gene: TRBJ1-2; V gene: TRBV6-5; CDR3 protein: CASRSDGWLYGYTF
J gene: TRBJ2-1; V gene: TRBV30; CDR3 protein: CAWSPGLAGVNEQFF
J gene: TRBJ2-7; V gene: TRBV2; CDR3 protein: CASNPTGSYEQYF
J gene: TRBJ2-3; V gene: TRBV9; CDR3 protein: CASSVAGYSTDTQYF
J gene: TRBJ2-7; V gene: TRBV29-1; CDR3 protein: CSVEWGYEQYF
J gene: TRBJ1-2; V gene: TRBV9; CDR3 protein: CASSVVQGADYGYTF